These 5 T cell receptor beta chains originate from one sample sequenced in a study of OX40 agonist ivuxolimab in advanced cancers. The protocol was immunoSEQ multiplex PCR, while the TCRdb copy is restricted to in-frame clones and leaves out a portion. Here the sample spans about 69,000 clones, almost 90% being singletons. The specimen comprised CD4+ or CD8+ T cells sorted from blood, sampled in a trial of the OX40 agonist ivuxolimab. All receptors derive from an adult with an advanced solid tumor such as melanoma, head and neck, liver or kidney cancer.

The rearrangement links TRBV5-1 to TRBJ2-7, with D perhaps TRBD2 (5 bases). The CDR3 loop spans 15 amino acids. Germline V gene lookup returns CDR1 SGHRS and CDR2 YFSETQ. V was trimmed by 2 bases and J by 0 bases, leaving 12 bases between them. The CDR3 coding sequence is TGCGCCAGCAGCTTTAATAGCGCTGGCTCCTACGAGCAGTACTTC. This translates into CASSFNSAGSYEQYF.

The chain employs TRBV11-2 and TRBJ2-1; 11 positions agree with TRBD1. Germline CDR1 SGHAT, CDR2 FQNNGV. The CDR3 runs to 14 residues. Losses at the gene ends were 1 base for V and 9 bases for J; bases not matched to a gene: 2. The CDR3 DNA is TGTGCCAGCAGCTTAGGGACAGGGGGCGGTGAGCAGTTCTTC. This sequence encodes CASSLGTGGGEQFF.

This chain joins TRBV11-3 and TRBJ2-6; a weak D match, TRBD2 (5 bases). Germline values: CDR1 SGHNT, CDR2 YENEEA. The V gene lost 2 bases and the J gene lost 2 bases, with 10 bases spanning the gap. The CDR3 sequence is 16 residues long. CDR3 DNA sequence: TGTGCCAGCAGCTTACGGGGAAAAGCTGGGGCCAACGTCCTGACTTTC. Translating it yields CASSLRGKAGANVLTF. Supplemented by reference TRBV11-3 and TRBJ2-6, the full variable domain reads EAGVVQSPRYKIIEKKQPVAFWCNPISGHNTLYWYLQNLGQGPELLIRYENEEAVDDSQLPKDRFSAERLKGVDSTLKIQPAELGDSAVYLCASSLRGKAGANVLTFGAGSRLTVL.

The chain recombines TRBV11-3 with TRBJ2-1; D is unresolved. The V end lost 4 bases, the J end lost 7 bases, and 8 bases lay between the germline ends. Germline V gives CDR1 SGHNT, CDR2 YENEEA. This CDR3 is built from 12 residues. The CDR3 DNA reads as TGTGCCAGCAGCTACAACGGGAATGAGCAGTTCTTC. Translation: CASSYNGNEQFF.

The CDR3 sequence is CASSLRDRENTGELFF. The CDR3 DNA reads as TGTGCCAGCAGTTTAAGAGACAGGGAGAACACCGGGGAGCTGTTTTTT. The chain is built from TRBV28 and TRBJ2-2; 7 bases are a match to TRBD1. The V segment lost 2 bases and the J segment 1 base; nucleotides outside the gene matches: 4. The germline CDR1 and CDR2 sequences are MDHEN and SYDVKM. CDR3 length equals 16 residues.